This TCR beta chain was captured in a study of shared clonotypes between healthy human individuals. Measured with immunoSEQ multiplex PCR; TCRdb has only the in-frame clones, and not every one. Among millions of clones, more than 80% were seen once, and the ten largest hold 0.14%. With respect to this clone: The target antigen is unknown.

The study's findings and limits: Naive subsets tended to show greater estimated richness than memory subsets. Having only a few donors restricted how much genetic and exposure-history diversity was captured.

The ends were cut back, 4 bases at V and 3 bases at J, with 8 bases in the middle. This CDR3 region has 13 residues. Germline V gives CDR1 SNHLY, CDR2 FYNNEI. The sequence was collected from a man aged 18 to 29 in good health. Material for sequencing was naive CD4+ T cells sorted from blood. The subset is: CD45RA+ positively selected. This chain joins TRBV2 and TRBJ2-3, with D maybe TRBD2 (6 bases). The CDR3 spells CASSVRETDTQYF. For the CDR3, the DNA is TGTGCCAGCAGTGTACGGGAGACAGATACGCAGTATTTT.